The TCR beta chain described here comes from a study of blood T cell repertoires in COVID-19. Trimming pared 1 base from V and 2 bases from J, leaving 9 bases between. Germline V gene lookup returns CDR1 SGHRS and CDR2 YFSETQ. The CDR3 is 14 residues long. Per the original methods: Counts of nucleated cells, estimated from reference gene primer amplification, were obtained. Sequencing used immunoSEQ multiplex PCR; TCRdb keeps in-frame clones, though not all of them. V and J calls plus clone size are reproduced from that table; the DNA served to infer D and trimming. The data contain tens of thousands of clones, 65% to 85% of them singletons.

The rearrangement joins TRBV5-1 to TRBJ2-5; D gene uncertain. This TCR was recovered from a woman in her thirties or forties with acute COVID-19. Sequenced sample: PBMCs or T cells enriched from blood (not recorded which). As DNA, the CDR3 is TGCGCCAGCAGCTTGACAGATCCACAAGAGACCCAGTACTTC. This codes for CASSLTDPQETQYF.